The rows below give T cell receptor beta chains drawn from one sample of a study of T-cell reconstitution after alpha-beta-depleted transplantation in children. TCRdb itself ran the PCR reads through MiXCR, one entry per CDR3 protein. The table has around 600,000 distinct CDR3 sequences, about 10% seen once. The sequencing used PBMCs from the stem cell graft donor, collected from the stem cell graft. The receptor source for this set is a human donor who donated a stem cell graft to a child with acute myeloid leukemia. Each CDR3 is given with its conserved first and last residue. The order of the fields is D gene, CDR3 length, V gene, J gene, clone size, CDR3 protein, CDR3 DNA. The D gene is left open where the match is weak. Rows may omit the clone size; those that give it use once, few, many or a size class.

NA	15	TRBV6-5	TRBJ2-7	NA	CASSNSGDPSYEQYF	TGTGCCAGCAGCAACTCGGGTGACCCTTCCTACGAGCAGTACTTC
NA	14	TRBV27	TRBJ2-7	NA	CSSSLWDQTYEQYF	TGTTCCAGCAGTTTATGGGACCAAACCTACGAGCAGTACTTC
NA	14	TRBV29-1	TRBJ2-6	NA	CSVAKGVGANVLTF	TGCAGCGTTGCCAAAGGGGTCGGGGCCAACGTCCTGACTTTC
NA	10	TRBV20-1	TRBJ2-7	NA	CSAREFGQYF	TGCAGTGCTAGAGAATTTGGGCAGTACTTC
TRBD2	15	TRBV18	TRBJ2-7	few	CASSLNPGLNYEQYF	TGTGCCAGCTCACTTAACCCGGGACTAAACTACGAGCAGTACTTC
NA	14	TRBV18	TRBJ1-4	many	CASSPPSTNEKLFF	TGTGCCAGCTCACCACCTTCTACTAATGAAAAACTGTTTTTT
TRBD2	18	TRBV9	TRBJ2-5	few	CASSVAGRSGRNQETQYF	TGTGCCAGCAGCGTAGCGGGGAGGAGCGGGAGGAACCAAGAGACCCAGTACTTC
NA	19	TRBV7-2	TRBJ2-3	NA	CASSLALQRSWRGTDTQYF	TGTGCCAGCAGCTTAGCCCTCCAGCGGTCCTGGAGGGGCACAGATACGCAGTATTTT
NA	14	TRBV7-8	TRBJ2-1	NA	CASSVTPGGYEQFF	TGTGCCAGCAGCGTCACCCCCGGGGGCTATGAGCAGTTCTTC
NA	15	TRBV5-1	TRBJ2-3	NA	CASSREEGRTDTQYF	TGCGCCAGCAGCCGGGAAGAGGGGCGCACAGATACGCAGTATTTT
NA	14	TRBV7-9	TRBJ2-1	few	CASSLGWRENEQFF	TGTGCCAGCAGCCTGGGTTGGAGAGAAAATGAGCAGTTCTTC
NA	14	TRBV7-9	TRBJ2-1	many	CASSLDGGKNEQFF	TGTGCCAGCAGCTTAGATGGCGGAAAGAATGAGCAGTTCTTC
NA	16	TRBV7-8	TRBJ1-1	few	CASSPNSVTRNTEAFF	TGTGCCAGCAGCCCTAACTCGGTGACAAGGAATACTGAAGCTTTCTTT
NA	17	TRBV24-1	TRBJ2-1	many	CATRDPLATKAYNEQFF	TGTGCCACCAGAGACCCACTCGCTACTAAGGCCTACAATGAGCAGTTCTTC
TRBD1	16	TRBV7-9	TRBJ2-3	many	CASSLAGTGQTDTQYF	TGTGCCAGCAGCTTAGCCGGGACAGGGCAAACAGATACGCAGTATTTT
NA	15	TRBV28	TRBJ1-5	few	CASSLQGMINQPQHF	TGTGCCAGCAGTTTACAGGGGATGATCAATCAGCCCCAGCATTTT
TRBD1	15	TRBV7-9	TRBJ1-1	few	CASSDQGGPNTEAFF	TGTGCCAGCAGCGACCAGGGGGGCCCGAACACTGAAGCTTTCTTT
NA	15	TRBV6-1	TRBJ2-1	few	CASRGMTGEGNEQFF	TGTGCCAGCAGGGGGATGACAGGGGAGGGCAATGAGCAGTTCTTC
TRBD2	16	TRBV29-1	TRBJ2-5	many	CSGFKLAGVPRETQYF	TGCAGCGGATTTAAACTAGCGGGAGTGCCGCGAGAGACCCAGTACTTC
TRBD2	15	TRBV12-3/TRBV12-4	TRBJ2-3	many	CASSYTSGSTDTQYF	TGTGCCAGCAGCTATACTAGCGGGAGCACAGATACGCAGTATTTT
TRBD2	14	TRBV7-9	TRBJ2-7	many	CASSLTSGIYEQYF	TGTGCCAGCAGCTTAACTAGCGGGATCTACGAGCAGTACTTC
TRBD2	15	TRBV11-1	TRBJ2-1	few	CASSPRGSGRDEQFF	TGTGCCAGCAGCCCCCGGGGTAGCGGGAGGGATGAGCAGTTCTTC
NA	14	TRBV12-3/TRBV12-4	TRBJ2-7	few	CASSLVGVDNEQYF	TGTGCCAGCAGTTTAGTAGGGGTGGACAACGAGCAGTACTTC
NA	14	TRBV20-1	TRBJ1-5	NA	CSARPGPINQPQHF	TGCAGTGCTAGACCGGGACCGATCAATCAGCCCCAGCATTTT